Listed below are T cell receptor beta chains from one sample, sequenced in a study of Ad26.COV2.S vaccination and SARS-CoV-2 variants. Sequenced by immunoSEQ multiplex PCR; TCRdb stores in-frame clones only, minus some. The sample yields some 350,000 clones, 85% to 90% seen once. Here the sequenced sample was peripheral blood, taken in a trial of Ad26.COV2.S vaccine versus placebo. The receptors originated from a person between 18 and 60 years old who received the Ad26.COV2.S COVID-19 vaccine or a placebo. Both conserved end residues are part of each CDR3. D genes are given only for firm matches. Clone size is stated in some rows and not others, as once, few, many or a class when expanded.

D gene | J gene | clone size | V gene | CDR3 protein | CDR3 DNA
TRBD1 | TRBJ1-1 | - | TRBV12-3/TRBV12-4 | CASPQGGEAFF | TGTGCCAGCCCGCAGGGGGGTGAAGCTTTCTTT
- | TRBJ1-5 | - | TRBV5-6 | CASSFYPIGPNQPQHF | TGTGCCAGCAGCTTTTACCCGATCGGGCCCAATCAGCCCCAGCATTTT
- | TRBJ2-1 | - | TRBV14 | CASQLLSSYNEQFF | TGTGCCAGCCAACTTCTTAGCTCCTACAATGAGCAGTTCTTC
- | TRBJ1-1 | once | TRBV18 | CASSPPIPGAFF | TGTGCCAGCTCACCACCGATCCCGGGAGCTTTCTTT
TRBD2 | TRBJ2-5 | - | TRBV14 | CASSTGLAGVTTQYF | TGTGCCAGCAGCACGGGACTAGCGGGGGTTACGACCCAGTACTTC
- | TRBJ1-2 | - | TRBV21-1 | CASSNVGGDRGYTF | TGTGCCAGCAGCAACGTCGGGGGTGACCGTGGCTACACCTTC
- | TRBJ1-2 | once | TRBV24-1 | CATSIDRTYGYTF | TGTGCCACCAGTATTGACAGAACCTATGGCTACACCTTC
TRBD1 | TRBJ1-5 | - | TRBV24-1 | CATSDSTGGPGQPQHF | TGTGCCACCAGTGACTCGACAGGGGGACCGGGACAGCCCCAGCATTTT
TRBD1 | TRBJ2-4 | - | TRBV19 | CASSIGQGVIAKNIQYF | TGTGCCAGTAGTATCGGACAGGGGGTTATAGCCAAAAACATTCAGTACTTC
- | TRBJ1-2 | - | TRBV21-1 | CASSKQGIYGYTF | TGTGCCAGCAGTAAACAGGGAATCTATGGCTACACCTTC
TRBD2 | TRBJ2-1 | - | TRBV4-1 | CASSQRLTSGSMDEQFF | TGCGCCAGCAGCCAACGTCTGACTAGCGGGAGCATGGATGAGCAGTTCTTC
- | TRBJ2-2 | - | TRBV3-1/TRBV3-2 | CASSQQGEPGGLFF | TGTGCCAGCAGCCAGCAAGGAGAACCCGGGGGGCTGTTTTTT
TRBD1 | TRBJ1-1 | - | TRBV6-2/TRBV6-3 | CASRPPGQMLNTEAFF | TGTGCCAGCAGGCCTCCGGGACAGATGTTGAACACTGAAGCTTTCTTT
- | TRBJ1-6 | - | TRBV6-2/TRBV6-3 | CASSAGGGSPLHF | TGTGCCAGCAGTGCCGGGGGGGGGTCACCCCTCCACTTT
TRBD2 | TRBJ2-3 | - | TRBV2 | CASRINRSGTLTDTQYF | TGTGCCAGCAGGATAAACCGTAGCGGGACTCTCACAGATACGCAGTATTTT
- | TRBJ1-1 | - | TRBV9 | CASGRGLGAEAFF | TGTGCCAGCGGGAGGGGCCTCGGAGCTGAAGCTTTCTTT
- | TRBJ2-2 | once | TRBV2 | CASVSEQRANTGELFF | TGTGCCAGCGTCTCCGAGCAGCGCGCGAACACCGGGGAGCTGTTTTTT
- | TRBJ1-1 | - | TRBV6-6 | CASNQLGNTEAFF | TGTGCCAGCAACCAATTGGGGAACACTGAAGCTTTCTTT
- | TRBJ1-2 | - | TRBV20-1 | CSAISGDGYTF | TGCAGTGCTATTTCAGGGGATGGCTACACCTTC
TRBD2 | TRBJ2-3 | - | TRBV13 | CASSLGPAGVTDTQYF | TGTGCCAGCAGCTTAGGTCCGGCGGGGGTTACAGATACGCAGTATTTT
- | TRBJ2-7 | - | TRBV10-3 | CAISESKGTLSHEQYF | TGTGCCATCAGTGAGTCGAAGGGGACACTGTCACACGAGCAGTACTTC
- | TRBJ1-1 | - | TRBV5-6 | CASSLYRLMNTEAFF | TGTGCCAGCAGCTTGTATAGGCTGATGAACACTGAAGCTTTCTTT
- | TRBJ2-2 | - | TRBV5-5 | CASSLYLTGTSNTGELFF | TGTGCCAGCAGCTTATATTTAACCGGGACTTCGAACACCGGGGAGCTGTTTTTT
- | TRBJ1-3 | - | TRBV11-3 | CASSPSASGNTIYF | TGTGCCAGCAGCCCGTCAGCCTCTGGAAACACCATATATTTT
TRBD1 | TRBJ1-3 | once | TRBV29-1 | CSAIQGTRGGNTIYF | TGCAGCGCCATACAGGGGACGCGAGGTGGAAACACCATATATTTT
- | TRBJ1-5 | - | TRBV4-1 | CASSQVGGRGNQPQHF | TGCGCCAGCAGCCAAGTAGGCGGCAGAGGCAATCAGCCCCAGCATTTT
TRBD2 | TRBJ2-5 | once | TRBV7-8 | CASSAAGTSGGNQETQYF | TGTGCCAGCAGCGCCGCCGGGACTAGCGGGGGGAACCAAGAGACCCAGTACTTC
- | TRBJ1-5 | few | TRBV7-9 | CASSPQGDQPQHF | TGTGCCAGCAGCCCCCAAGGGGATCAGCCCCAGCATTTT
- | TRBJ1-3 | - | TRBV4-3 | CASSQDWPEEGNTIYF | TGCGCCAGCAGCCAAGATTGGCCCGAAGAAGGAAACACCATATATTTT
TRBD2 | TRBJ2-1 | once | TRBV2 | CASSGGSPHNEQFF | TGTGCCAGCAGTGGCGGGAGTCCCCACAATGAGCAGTTCTTC
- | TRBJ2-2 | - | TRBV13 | CASSLIWGPNTGELFF | TGTGCCAGCAGCTTAATTTGGGGTCCGAACACCGGGGAGCTGTTTTTT
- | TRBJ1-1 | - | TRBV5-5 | CASSLQTLNTEAFF | TGTGCCAGCAGCTTGCAAACCTTGAACACTGAAGCTTTCTTT
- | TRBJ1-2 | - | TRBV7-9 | CASSLVGGEAEGYTF | TGTGCCAGCAGCTTAGTTGGGGGAGAGGCAGAAGGCTACACCTTC
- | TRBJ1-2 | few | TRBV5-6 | CASSLVPAYGYTF | TGTGCCAGCAGCTTGGTGCCAGCCTATGGCTACACCTTC
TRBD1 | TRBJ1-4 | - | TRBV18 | CASSPPGTGAFEKLFF | TGTGCCAGCTCACCACCGGGGACAGGGGCTTTTGAAAAACTGTTTTTT
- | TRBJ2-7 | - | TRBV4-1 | CASSQDLPDTGYEQYF | TGCGCCAGCAGCCAAGATCTCCCCGACACGGGTTACGAGCAGTACTTC
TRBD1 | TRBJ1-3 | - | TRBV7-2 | CASSSAPGQSSGNTIYF | TGTGCCAGCAGCTCGGCACCGGGACAGAGCTCTGGAAACACCATATATTTT
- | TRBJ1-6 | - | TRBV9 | CASSVTGLGDSPLHF | TGTGCCAGCAGCGTAACAGGGTTGGGTGATTCACCCCTCCACTTT
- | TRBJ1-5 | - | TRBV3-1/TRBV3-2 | CASSLTVYSNQPQHF | TGTGCCAGCAGCCTGACAGTTTATAGCAATCAGCCCCAGCATTTT
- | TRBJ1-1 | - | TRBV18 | CASSEGFLNTEAFF | TGTGCCAGCTCAGAAGGTTTCTTGAACACTGAAGCTTTCTTT
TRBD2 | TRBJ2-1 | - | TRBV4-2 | CASSQDATSGGDSYNEQFF | TGTGCCAGCAGCCAAGATGCGACTAGCGGGGGGGATTCCTACAATGAGCAGTTCTTC
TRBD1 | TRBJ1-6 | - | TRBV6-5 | CASSFRGEESSPLHF | TGTGCCAGCAGTTTCAGGGGGGAGGAATCCTCACCCCTCCACTTT
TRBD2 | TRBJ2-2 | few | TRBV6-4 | CASSELAGGTGELFF | TGTGCCAGCAGTGAACTAGCGGGAGGCACCGGGGAGCTGTTTTTT
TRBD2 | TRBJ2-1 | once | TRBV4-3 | CASSHAERGSYNEQFF | TGCGCCAGCAGCCATGCCGAGCGGGGCTCCTACAATGAGCAGTTCTTC
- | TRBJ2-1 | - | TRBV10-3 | CATGGVVGNEQFF | TGTGCCACGGGGGGCGTCGTAGGCAATGAGCAGTTCTTC
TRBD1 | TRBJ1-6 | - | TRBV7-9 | CASSSPGGLYNSPLHF | TGTGCCAGCAGCAGTCCAGGGGGACTTTATAATTCACCCCTCCACTTT
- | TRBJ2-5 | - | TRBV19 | CASSIAGVRETQYF | TGTGCCAGTAGTATAGCGGGAGTACGAGAGACCCAGTACTTC
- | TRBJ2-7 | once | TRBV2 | CASSVFSYEQYF | TGTGCCAGCAGTGTTTTCTCCTACGAGCAGTACTTC
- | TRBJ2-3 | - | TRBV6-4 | CASSLIHGITDTQYF | TGTGCCAGCAGCCTCATCCACGGAATCACAGATACGCAGTATTTT
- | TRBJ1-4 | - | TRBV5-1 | CASSSGLGNEKLFF | TGCGCCAGCAGCTCGGGGCTTGGGAATGAAAAACTGTTTTTT
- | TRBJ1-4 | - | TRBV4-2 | CASSPSGATNEKLFF | TGTGCCAGCAGCCCTTCCGGGGCCACTAATGAAAAACTGTTTTTT
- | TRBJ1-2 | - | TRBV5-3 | CARSLGEGKANYGYTF | TGTGCCAGAAGCTTGGGGGAAGGTAAAGCTAACTATGGCTACACCTTC
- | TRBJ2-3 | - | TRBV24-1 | CATSDLGGGGRITDTQYF | TGTGCCACCAGTGATTTAGGGGGAGGGGGGCGGATAACAGATACGCAGTATTTT
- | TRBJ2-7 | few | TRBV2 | CASSEGVASPYEQYF | TGTGCCAGCAGTGAAGGGGTGGCTAGCCCCTACGAGCAGTACTTC
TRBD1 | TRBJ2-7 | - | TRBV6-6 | CASDRGDYEQYF | TGTGCCAGTGACAGGGGTGACTACGAGCAGTACTTC
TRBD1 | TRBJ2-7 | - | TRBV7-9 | CASSPARGQPRVSYEQYF | TGTGCCAGCAGCCCCGCTCGGGGACAGCCTAGAGTCTCCTACGAGCAGTACTTC
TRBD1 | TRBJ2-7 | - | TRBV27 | CASRTQGSSGEQYF | TGTGCCAGCAGAACACAGGGGTCCTCGGGGGAGCAGTACTTC
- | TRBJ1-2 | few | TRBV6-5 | CASSYSTGHYGYTF | TGTGCCAGCAGTTACTCGACCGGACACTATGGCTACACCTTC
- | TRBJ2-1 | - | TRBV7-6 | CASSLGAGQVNNEQFF | TGTGCCAGCAGCTTAGGGGCGGGCCAGGTTAACAATGAGCAGTTCTTC
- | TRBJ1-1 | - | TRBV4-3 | CASSQEFGRGTAEAFF | TGCGCCAGCAGCCAAGAATTCGGCAGGGGTACGGCGGAAGCTTTCTTT